The sequence of this T cell receptor (beta chain) was determined in a study of type 1 regulatory T cells (dated by TCRdb to the early 2020s). Context from the whole study: An in vitro protocol by which a Tr1-enriched, alloantigen-specific CD4 T cell product named T-allo10 was generated was characterized in the study. T-allo10 was being tested clinically in patients with hematological malignancies who were undergoing allogeneic hematopoietic stem cell transplantation.

Sequenced using an Illumina MiSeq. TCRdb reworked the public reads: Q25 trimming with fastp, MiXCR clone assembly, productive beta chains retained. Identical CDR3 proteins give one entry, which carries the most common genes and DNA. For this sample the table gives about 68,000 distinct CDR3 sequences, of which about three fifths were detected only once. The ten most abundant clones make up about 8% of the sample. Donor-derived T-allo10 cells were described as specific for host alloantigens, anergic, and capable of alloantigen-specific suppression. On this clonotype: The target of this receptor is not known. Base-call qualities are not available, and no considerably larger clone is one nucleotide away.

Inclusive of the bounding cysteine and phenylalanine, the CDR3 is 13 residues long. The only DNA kept is the CDR3, 39 bases in frame from the first base. CDR1 and CDR2, looked up from the germline V gene, are SNHLY and FYNNEI. The junction shows trimming of 6 bases on V and 3 bases on J, plus 10 bases between the germline ends. The V and J genes are TRBV2 and TRBJ2-3, with a weak D call of TRBD1 (6 bases match). The clonotype originates from a human donor in good health. The sequenced sample was cultured T cells, either the whole culture or a sorted T cell fraction (not recorded which). According to the study, the label for this sample's cell subset or site signals: Tr1-enriched cell product generated in vitro against host alloantigens. The CDR3 sequence is CASRQGITDTQYF. DNA sequence: TGTGCCAGCAGGCAGGGGATAACAGATACGCAGTATTTT.